This T cell receptor beta chain is from a study of graft-versus-host responses after intestinal transplantation. Study context: As for transplant type, recipients had multivisceral, liver-intestinal, or isolated intestinal grafts.

Profiling relied on immunoSEQ multiplex PCR, and the TCRdb table lists in-frame clones only, not all of them. The repertoire holds 90,000 to 130,000 clones, just over 90% seen once, with 0.2% to 0.25% in the top ten. Germline loops: CDR1 SGHTA, CDR2 FQGNSA. This CDR3 spans 14 amino acids. Between the trimmed V and J ends, which lost 7 bases and 10 bases, there was a span of 22 bases. Study-wide findings and caveats: Early post-transplant HvG declines were associated with peak circulating GvH clone levels. Individuals carrying graft-donor T cell macrochimerism showed high graft-versus-host to host-versus-graft clonal ratios in allografts. Recipient marrow harbored GvH clones, some of which surfaced first in ileum or blood.

Of note for this clone: Its antigen is unknown.

Specimen: unstimulated CD4+ T cells sorted from spleen or lymph node cells, collected before transplant. This chain joins TRBV7-2 and TRBJ2-5; D may match TRBD1 or TRBD2 (6 bases each). The TCR was taken from a human donor who was the organ donor for an intestinal transplant. CDR3 in DNA: TGTGCCAGCAACCGAGGGGGAAAGGGGCGGGACCAGTACTTC. Protein sequence: CASNRGGKGRDQYF.